This entry describes one T cell receptor (beta chain). The donors, all healthy, were Caucasians living in Russia, aged about 6 to 95. Every sample yielded at least 6.5 million isolated PBMCs. There were at least 5.5 micrograms of total RNA extracted from every sample. Per germline, CDR1 MDHEN and CDR2 SYDVKM. There are 13 residues in the CDR3. V lost 8 bases and J 5 bases, leaving 16 bases between the germline ends. A second PCR of roughly 7 to 11 cycles used a sample-barcoded 5' primer and a J-beta primer mix. MiXCR, run by TCRdb on the 5' RACE reads, gives a single entry per CDR3 protein. Of more than 700,000 distinct CDR3 sequences in the sample, about 46% are singletons; the top ten hold 15% to 20%. The data belong to a study of blood T cells in healthy people across ages.

This rearrangement joins TRBV28 to TRBJ2-7; perhaps TRBD1 as D (7 bases). The TCR was taken from a man older than 75 in good health. The specimen sequenced was blood. The CDR3: CASLTGAGHEQYF. The CDR3 DNA sequence: TGTGCCAGCCTTACAGGGGCGGGACACGAGCAGTACTTC.